Included here is one T cell receptor beta chain sequence, with context. This clone has only a few counts. Its antigen has not been determined. Per-base qualities were not stored, and no clone one base away is much larger. V and J are trimmed by 2 bases and 5 bases, and the gene matches miss 10 bases of the junction. The germline V gene sets CDR1 to SGHVS and CDR2 to FQNEAQ. The CDR3 has 16 amino acids, counting the end cysteine and phenylalanine. Of all the DNA, just the CDR3 is kept, 48 bases in frame from base 1. The cohort included 29 patients with locally advanced or metastatic urothelial carcinoma who were treated at Memorial Sloan Kettering on a trial protocol. Peripheral blood mononuclear cells were collected pretreatment and during treatment, at between 1 and 8 total time points per patient. The Qiagen DNeasy Blood extraction kit was used to purify genomic DNA from total PBMCs and from tumor samples. PBMCs were collected pretreatment and during treatment, and were isolated and stored as previously described.

The record originates from a study of PD-L1 blockade in urothelial cancer (dated by TCRdb to between 2016 and 2019). Background on the whole study: All patients started therapy at some point between 2014 and 2016 and received atezolizumab 1,200 mg intravenously every 3 weeks. About 85% of the roughly 30 patients were males with bladder-origin urothelial cancer, and about 60% of the 29 reported a prior smoking history. Patients had an ECOG performance status of 0 or 1 and had received between 0 and 3 prior chemotherapy regimens. Blood samples were analyzed at 3 weeks after treatment start (second dose) and at 6 weeks after treatment start. A median of about 140,000 T cells and just over 80,000 unique TCRs was obtained from blood samples, and a median clonality of roughly 0.08 was observed. An exploratory multi-omic analysis was conducted of the somatic, immune and clinical correlates of response to PD-L1 blockade with atezolizumab in urothelial cancer. Pretreatment tumor samples, along with matched peripheral blood serially collected before and after atezolizumab treatment, were subjected to TCR sequencing. Progression-free survival longer than 6 months counted as durable clinical benefit, and TCR features were additionally tested against both progression-free and overall survival. In the same patients, pretreatment tumors underwent whole exome sequencing and RNA sequencing in addition to TCR sequencing. Eight to ten patients achieved durable clinical benefit and approximately 20 did not. Pretreatment blood TCR-seq was available for 27 to 30 patients, at least one posttreatment blood collection was obtained for 24 patients, and tumor TCR-seq was available for 24 patients. The full study reports these points: Among patients with durable benefit, tumor-associated TCR clones showed greater expansion in peripheral blood 3 weeks after treatment started (n of about 20, p = 0.022). A pretreatment peripheral blood TCR clonality below the median was linked to improved progression-free and overall survival. Because the sample size was small (n ≈ 27) and many exploratory analyses were performed, the results are intended to be hypothesis-generating.

Synthetic TCR analog templates were spiked into each PCR so that absolute template abundance could be estimated from read counts. The immunoSEQ assay was used to amplify TCRbeta CDR3 regions from genomic DNA with bias-controlled V and J gene primers. Sequencing of rearranged TCRbeta segments was done at approximately 20X coverage. The authors' analysis ran thus. Sequencing errors were corrected by clustering and CDR3s were annotated against IMGT to assign V, D and J genes. Only productive TCRbeta rearrangements were used in downstream analyses, excluding out-of-frame or stop-codon sequences. Clonality was computed as one minus Shannon entropy normalized by the log of the number of unique productive sequences. Clones differing between time points or between blood and tumor were identified using Fisher's exact test with Benjamini-Hochberg correction, with an adjusted p below 0.01 applied as the threshold. TCRdb re-hosts the immuneACCESS table, in-frame sequences only. Its copies lack some clones; in the studies checked, an unresolved V gene accounts for under half of them, and the cause for the rest is not known. V, J and clone size were drawn from that table, and D and trimming were deduced from the DNA. The sample table holds fewer than 45,000 clones, of which about four fifths were seen once. The top ten clones comprise roughly 3.6% of the sample.

This receptor was taken from a man aged 65-85 years with urothelial cancer. The sequence joins TRBV7-8 to TRBJ2-5, with TRBD1 matching 8 junction bases. The material was PBMCs, obtained around atezolizumab (anti-PD-L1) treatment. The encoded CDR3 is CASSLQATGVGETQYF. At the DNA level, the sequence is TGTGCCAGCAGCTTACAGGCGACAGGGGTGGGGGAGACCCAGTACTTC.